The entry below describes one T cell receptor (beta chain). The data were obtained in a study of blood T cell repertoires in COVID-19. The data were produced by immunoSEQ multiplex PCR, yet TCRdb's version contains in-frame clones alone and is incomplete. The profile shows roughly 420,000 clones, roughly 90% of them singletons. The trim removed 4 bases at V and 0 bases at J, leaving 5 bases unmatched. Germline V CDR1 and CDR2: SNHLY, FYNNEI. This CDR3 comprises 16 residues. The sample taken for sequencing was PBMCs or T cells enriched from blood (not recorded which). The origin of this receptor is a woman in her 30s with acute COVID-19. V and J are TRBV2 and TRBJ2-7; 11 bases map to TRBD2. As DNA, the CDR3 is TGTGCCAGCAGTGTCCCACTAGCGGGGGCCTCCTACGAGCAGTACTTC. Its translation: CASSVPLAGASYEQYF.